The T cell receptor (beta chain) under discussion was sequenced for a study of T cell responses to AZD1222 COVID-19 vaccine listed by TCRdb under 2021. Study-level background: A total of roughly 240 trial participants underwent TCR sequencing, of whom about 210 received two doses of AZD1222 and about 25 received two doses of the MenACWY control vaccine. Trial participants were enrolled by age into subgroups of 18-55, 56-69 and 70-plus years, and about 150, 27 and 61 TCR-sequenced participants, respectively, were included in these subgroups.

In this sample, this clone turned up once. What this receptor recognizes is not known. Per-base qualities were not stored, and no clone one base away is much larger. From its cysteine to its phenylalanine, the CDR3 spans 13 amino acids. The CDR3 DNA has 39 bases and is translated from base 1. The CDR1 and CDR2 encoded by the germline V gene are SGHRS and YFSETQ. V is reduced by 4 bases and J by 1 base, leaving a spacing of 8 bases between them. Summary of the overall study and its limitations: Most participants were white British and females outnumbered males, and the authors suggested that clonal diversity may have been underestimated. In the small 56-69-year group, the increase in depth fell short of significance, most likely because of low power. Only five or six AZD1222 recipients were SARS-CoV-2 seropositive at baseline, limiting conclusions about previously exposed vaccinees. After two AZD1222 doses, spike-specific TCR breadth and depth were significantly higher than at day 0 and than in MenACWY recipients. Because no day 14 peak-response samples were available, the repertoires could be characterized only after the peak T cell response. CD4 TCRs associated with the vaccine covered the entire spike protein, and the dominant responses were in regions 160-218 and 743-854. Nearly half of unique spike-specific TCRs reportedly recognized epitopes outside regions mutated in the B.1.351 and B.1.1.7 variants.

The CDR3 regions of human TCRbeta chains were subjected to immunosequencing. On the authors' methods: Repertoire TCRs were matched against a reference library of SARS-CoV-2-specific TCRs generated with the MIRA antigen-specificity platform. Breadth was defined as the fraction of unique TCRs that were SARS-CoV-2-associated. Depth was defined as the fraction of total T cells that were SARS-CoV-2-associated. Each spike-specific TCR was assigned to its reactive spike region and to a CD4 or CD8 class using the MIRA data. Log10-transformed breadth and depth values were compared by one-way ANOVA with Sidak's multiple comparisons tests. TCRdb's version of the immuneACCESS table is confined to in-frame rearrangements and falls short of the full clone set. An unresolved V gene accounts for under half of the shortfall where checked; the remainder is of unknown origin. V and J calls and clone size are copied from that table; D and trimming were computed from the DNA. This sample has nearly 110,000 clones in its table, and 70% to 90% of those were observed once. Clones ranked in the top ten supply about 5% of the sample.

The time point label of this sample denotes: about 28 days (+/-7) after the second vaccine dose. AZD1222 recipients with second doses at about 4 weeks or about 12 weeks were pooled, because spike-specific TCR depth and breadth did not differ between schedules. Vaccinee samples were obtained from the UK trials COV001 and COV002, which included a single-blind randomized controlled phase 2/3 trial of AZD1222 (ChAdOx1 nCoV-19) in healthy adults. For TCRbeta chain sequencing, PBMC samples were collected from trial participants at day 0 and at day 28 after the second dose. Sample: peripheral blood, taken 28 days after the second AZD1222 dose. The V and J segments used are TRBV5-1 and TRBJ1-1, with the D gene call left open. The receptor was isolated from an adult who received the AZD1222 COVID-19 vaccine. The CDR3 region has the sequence CASSLEWNTEAFF. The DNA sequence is TGCGCCAGCAGCCTCGAGTGGAACACTGAAGCTTTCTTT.